This TCR beta chain was found in a study of cytomegalovirus exposure and HLA in healthy donors. Whole-study results and caveats: TCR beta chains numbering 164 were designated cytomegalovirus-associated. Using the classifier, cytomegalovirus status was reportedly diagnosed with high specificity and sensitivity.

On this clone: No antigen is known for it.

Sequenced by immunoSEQ multiplex PCR; TCRdb stores in-frame clones only, minus some. The sample shows roughly 310,000 clones, 70% to 90% of them seen only once. The sample taken for sequencing was PBMCs. This clonotype was sampled from a man aged 30 to 45 in good health and CMV-seronegative.

The CDR3, as DNA: TGTGCCAGCAGCCCAAACCGGTTAGATGGGACACATACAGATACGCAGTATTTT. It translates to CASSPNRLDGTHTDTQYF. This chain joins TRBV7-2 and TRBJ2-3; D possibly corresponds to TRBD1 (6 bases). Trimming took 5 bases from V and 3 from J, leaving 24 bases between them. This CDR3 contains 18 residues. Germline V CDR1 and CDR2: SGHTA, FQGNSA.